The rows below give T cell receptor beta chains drawn from one sample of a study of regulatory T cells in long-lasting Graves disease. Each CDR3 protein is one row after TCRdb ran MiXCR on the multiplex PCR reads. Of 300,000 to 400,000 distinct CDR3 sequences listed, over 15% are singletons. The sample in question was peripheral blood mononuclear cells (PBMCs), obtained at new diagnosis, from a patient treated with antithyroid drugs. The receptors come from a female donor with Graves disease. Both conserved end residues are part of each CDR3.

j_call v_call cdr3_aa
TRBJ2-1 TRBV19 CASSIGGLPEQFF
TRBJ2-7 TRBV7-6 CASSPNGLIGEQYF
TRBJ1-3 TRBV20-1 CSAPRRDGHTGNTIYF
TRBJ2-2 TRBV20-1 CSARGRGRAGELFF
TRBJ2-2 TRBV20-1 CSARYSGNTGELFF
TRBJ1-5 TRBV12-3/TRBV12-4 CASSFSKVQPQHF
TRBJ2-1 TRBV11-3 CASSLGTSGSVLLGSYNEQFF
TRBJ2-5 TRBV7-3 CASSLNVRETQYF
TRBJ2-7 TRBV2 CASSPFGQGSYEQYF
TRBJ1-1 TRBV10-1 CASRVGHLNTEAFF
TRBJ2-1 TRBV2 CASSEPGEGRYNEQFF
TRBJ1-3 TRBV6-1 CASIPGQGTTGNTIYF
TRBJ2-3 TRBV12-3/TRBV12-4 CASSLLTPPQYF
TRBJ2-2 TRBV20-1 CSARGPNTGELFF
TRBJ2-2 TRBV6-1 CASSEWENTGELFF
TRBJ2-3 TRBV5-5 CASSFAGGGSDTQYF
TRBJ2-7 TRBV5-4 CASSLTGGPTREQYF
TRBJ2-5 TRBV28 CAISGTGGNGGETQYF
TRBJ2-1 TRBV10-1 CASSESGLAGGPPKFF
TRBJ2-3 TRBV3-1 CASSQLAGERDTQYF
TRBJ2-1 TRBV11-1 CASSFSLANNNEQFF
TRBJ1-5 TRBV2 CASSKDAAQPQHF
TRBJ2-5 TRBV7-8 CASSLSGFQETQYF
TRBJ2-5 TRBV12-3/TRBV12-4 CASSLELAGTQYF